The 18 T cell receptor beta chains given below trace back to one sample, sequenced in a study of blood T cell repertoires in COVID-19. Generated by immunoSEQ multiplex PCR, the TCRdb table keeps only in-frame clones and is missing some. There are 280,000 or so clones in the sample; about 91% occur only once, and 9.5% to 15% lies in the top ten. Sequencing used peripheral blood. These receptors were obtained from a woman aged 55-75 years with acute or convalescent COVID-19.

V usage is TRBV5-4 and J usage is TRBJ1-3; D is unresolved. This CDR3 contains 15 residues. The germline CDR1 and CDR2 sequences are SGHNT and YYREEE (reference sequence). The V and J ends lost 3 bases and 4 bases respectively, with 14 bases between them. As DNA, the CDR3 is TGTGCCAGCAGCTCCCCGTCGGGAGTAGGAAACACCATATATTTT. This codes for CASSSPSGVGNTIYF.

The chain joins TRBV5-1 to TRBJ1-3; 7 nucleotides agree with TRBD1. V dropped 1 base and J dropped 7; count of bases not matched to a gene: 11. The germline V gene has CDR1 SGHRS and CDR2 YFSETQ. The CDR3 totals 16 residues. The CDR3 here is CASSLHRQGVGNTIYF. CDR3 sequence (DNA): TGCGCCAGCAGCTTGCATAGACAGGGAGTAGGGAACACCATATATTTT.

The V call is TRBV9, the J call TRBJ2-3, with 9 nucleotides matching TRBD2. V lost 6 bases, J lost 0 bases, and 2 bases stayed unmatched. This CDR3 has 14 amino acids. The germline CDR1 and CDR2 sequences are SGDLS and YYNGEE. The CDR3 spells CASTAGGSTDTQYF. The CDR3 region has the DNA TGTGCCAGCACAGCGGGGGGTAGCACAGATACGCAGTATTTT.

The V and J genes are TRBV3-1 (or the pseudogene TRBV3-2) and TRBJ2-2; TRBD2 aligns across 9 bases. Germline trimming cut 0 bases from V and 1 base from J; bases unmatched to any gene: 3. The V gene's germline CDR1 is LGHDT and CDR2 YNNKEL (reference sequence). This CDR3 is 17 amino acids long. The chain's CDR3 is CASSQELSGGNTGELFF. CDR3 sequence (DNA): TGTGCCAGCAGCCAAGAACTTAGCGGGGGGAACACCGGGGAGCTGTTTTTT.

The chain links TRBV9 to TRBJ2-3, with 13 bases fitting TRBD2. The germline V gene has CDR1 SGDLS and CDR2 YYNGEE. The V and J ends lost 4 bases and 5 bases, in that order; junction bases with no gene match: 4. The length of the CDR3 is 15 residues. The CDR3 here is CASSYRLAGGDTQYF. DNA of the CDR3: TGTGCCAGCAGCTACCGACTAGCGGGGGGAGATACGCAGTATTTT. Drawing the rest from reference TRBV9 and TRBJ2-3, the complete variable domain is DSGVTQTPKHLITATGQRVTLRCSPRSGDLSVYWYQQSLDQGLQFLIQYYNGEERAKGNILERFSAQQFPDLHSELNLSSLELGDSALYFCASSYRLAGGDTQYFGPGTRLTVL.

V gene TRBV28 combines with J gene TRBJ2-1, with 7 bases matching TRBD2. V trimming: 6 bases; J trimming: 0 bases; junction bases outside the gene matches: 8. Germline CDR1 MDHEN, CDR2 SYDVKM. This CDR3 contains 16 residues. The CDR3 spells CASRSSGDYSYNEQFF. CDR3 nucleotide sequence: TGTGCCAGCAGGTCTAGCGGAGATTACTCCTACAATGAGCAGTTCTTC.

CDR3 nucleotides: TGTGCCAGTAGTATGAATGTGGAGGTGCGGGGGAATCAGCCCCAGCATTTT. Translation gives CASSMNVEVRGNQPQHF. This chain connects TRBV19 to TRBJ1-5; tentatively, D is TRBD1 (5 bases). Germline-derived CDR1 and CDR2 are LNHDA and SQIVND (reference sequence). The CDR3 is made up of 17 amino acids. Deletions cut 3 bases from V and 4 bases from J, with 19 bases between. The whole variable domain, remainder taken from reference TRBV19 and TRBJ1-5, is DGGITQSPKYLFRKEGQNVTLSCEQNLNHDAMYWYRQDPGQGLRLIYYSQIVNDFQKGDIAEGYSVSREKKESFPLTVTSAQKNPTAFYLCASSMNVEVRGNQPQHFGDGTRLSIL.

This chain connects TRBV12-3 or TRBV12-4 to TRBJ2-5; tentatively, D is TRBD2 (5 bases). The ends were cut back, 8 bases at V and 5 bases at J, with 12 bases in the middle. This CDR3 region has 12 residues. The CDR3 DNA sequence: TGTGCCAGCTCTAGCCCCGGTGAGACCCAGTACTTC. Its translation is CASSSPGETQYF.

V is TRBV7-6 and J is TRBJ2-7, with D possibly matching TRBD2 (7 bases). In germline, CDR1 is SGHVS, CDR2 FNYEAQ. The CDR3 loop spans 16 amino acids. The V end was cut by 5 bases, the J end by 0 bases, with 17 bases between. The CDR3 bases are TGTGCCAGCAGCCACCGGGGGCGGGGGAGCTCCTACGAGCAGTACTTC. It codes for CASSHRGRGSSYEQYF.

The chain combines TRBV19 with TRBJ1-5, with 8 bases identical to TRBD1. Germline CDR1 and CDR2: LNHDA and SQIVND (reference sequence). Trimming at V came to 3 bases and at J to 4 bases, leaving 5 bases not matched to a gene. CDR3 length: 15 residues. CDR3 in DNA: TGTGCCAGTAGTATGGGGGACAGGCGTAATCAGCCCCAGCATTTT. Protein sequence: CASSMGDRRNQPQHF.

The chain carries TRBV9 and TRBJ2-5; D gene ambiguous. This CDR3 is built from 16 residues. In germline, CDR1 is SGDLS, CDR2 YYNGEE. Trimming left V 0 bases short and J 1 base short, with 13 bases between. CDR3 loop: CASSVGTTDLQETQYF. In DNA form, the CDR3 reads TGTGCCAGCAGCGTAGGAACCACAGACCTCCAAGAGACCCAGTACTTC.

The V and J genes are TRBV7-9 and TRBJ1-4; D is unresolved. CDR1 SEHNR and CDR2 FQNEAQ come from the germline V gene (reference sequence). Between the trimmed V and J ends, which lost 1 base and 4 bases, there was a span of 7 bases. There are 14 residues in the CDR3. In DNA, the CDR3 is TGTGCCAGCAGCTTAGGACGGGTTAATGAAAAACTGTTTTTT. Amino acids: CASSLGRVNEKLFF.

The chain recombines TRBV27 with TRBJ1-1; TRBD1 matches at 7 bases. The ends lost 5 bases at V and 5 bases at J; junction bases unmatched: 11. The CDR3 sequence is 15 residues long. CDR1 MNHEY and CDR2 SMNVEV come from the germline V gene (reference sequence). The CDR3 region has the DNA TGTGCCAGCAGTCCACCGGGCAGGGGGAGAACTGAAGCTTTCTTT. This codes for CASSPPGRGRTEAFF.

This CDR3 is CASSLADRGAFF. The CDR3 DNA is TGTGCCAGCAGTTTAGCGGACAGGGGGGCTTTCTTT. This chain links TRBV28 with TRBJ1-1; 10 bases match TRBD1. V was pared by 2 bases and J by 11 bases, with 2 bases of the junction left unmatched. CDR3 length: 12 amino acids. In germline, CDR1 is MDHEN, CDR2 SYDVKM.

The chain recombines TRBV27 with TRBJ1-5; 11 bases line up with TRBD1. The CDR3 is 21 residues long. CDR1 is MNHEY and CDR2 is SMNVEV in the germline V gene (reference sequence). With V trimmed by 2 bases and J by 2 bases, 17 bases remained unmatched. The CDR3 nucleotides read TGTGCCAGCAGTTTAGGCCCAAAACCCCGGGACAGGGGGATTCGCAATCAGCCCCAGCATTTT. It translates to CASSLGPKPRDRGIRNQPQHF.

CDR3 residues: CAREKRLYEQYF. The CDR3 bases are TGTGCCCGGGAAAAGCGTCTCTACGAGCAGTACTTC. This chain uses TRBV5-4 with TRBJ2-7, with D perhaps matching TRBD2 (5 bases). Germline CDR1 and CDR2: SGHNT and YYREEE (reference sequence). The CDR3 runs 12 residues. V shed 10 bases and J shed 3 bases, with 14 bases lying between them.

CDR3 loop: CASSQGRTSGGTDTQYF. DNA of the CDR3: TGTGCCAGCAGCCAAGGCCGGACTAGCGGTGGCACAGATACGCAGTATTTT. The gene calls are TRBV3-1 (or the pseudogene TRBV3-2) and TRBJ2-3; 10 nucleotides align to TRBD2. CDR3 size: 17 residues. V lost 1 base and J lost 1; bases outside the gene matches: 5. Looked up from germline, CDR1 is LGHDT and CDR2 is YNNKEL (reference sequence).

This chain joins TRBV6-4 and TRBJ2-2; 10 bases match TRBD2. In germline, CDR1 is MRHNA, CDR2 SNTAGT. Trimming at V came to 6 bases and at J to 5 bases, leaving 6 bases not matched to a gene. This CDR3 has 15 amino acids. CDR3 in DNA: TGTGCCAGCAGCGTAGCGGGGGGCCGGACCGGGGAGCTGTTTTTT. Translating gives CASSVAGGRTGELFF.